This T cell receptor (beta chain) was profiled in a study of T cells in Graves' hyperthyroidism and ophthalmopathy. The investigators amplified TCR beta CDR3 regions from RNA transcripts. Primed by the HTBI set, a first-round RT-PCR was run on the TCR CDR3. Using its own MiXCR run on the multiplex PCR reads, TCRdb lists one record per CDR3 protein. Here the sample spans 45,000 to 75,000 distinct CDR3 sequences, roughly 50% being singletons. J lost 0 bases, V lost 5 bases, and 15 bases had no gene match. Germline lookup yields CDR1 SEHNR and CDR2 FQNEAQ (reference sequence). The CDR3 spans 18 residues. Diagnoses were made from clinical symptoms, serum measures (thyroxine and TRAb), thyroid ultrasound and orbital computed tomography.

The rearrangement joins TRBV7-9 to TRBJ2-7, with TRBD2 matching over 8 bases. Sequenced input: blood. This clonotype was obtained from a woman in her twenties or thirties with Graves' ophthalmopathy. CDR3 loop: CASSISGGAPPCSYEQYF. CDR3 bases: TGTGCCAGCAGCATCAGCGGGGGTGCACCTCCGTGCTCCTACGAGCAGTACTTC.